A selection of T cell receptor beta chains follows, all from one sample in a study of blood T cell repertoires in COVID-19. The data were produced by immunoSEQ multiplex PCR, yet TCRdb's version contains in-frame clones alone and is incomplete. The table records 250,000 to 300,000 clones, roughly nine tenths of them present only once. Sequenced material: PBMCs or T cells enriched from blood (not recorded which). The source of these receptors is a human donor in a cohort exposed to, infected with or recovered from COVID-19 (not recorded which). The donor label of this sample is uncertain. Each CDR3 is given with its conserved first and last residue. A D gene is named only where the DNA matches it firmly. Size is omitted from some rows. Given values are once, few, many or a class for expanded clones.

>NA|NA|TRBV25-1|TRBJ1-2
CASSLGGAGGYTF
TGTGCCAGCAGCCTGGGGGGGGCCGGCGGCTACACCTTC
>TRBD2|NA|TRBV9|TRBJ2-3
CASSPSPRGGTDTQYF
TGTGCCAGCAGCCCCTCCCCTCGGGGGGGCACAGATACGCAGTATTTT
>NA|NA|TRBV7-3|TRBJ1-2
CARGSPGADGYTF
TGTGCCAGGGGGTCGCCGGGAGCCGATGGCTACACCTTC
>TRBD2|once|TRBV5-8|TRBJ2-5
CASSVGLAVQETQYF
TGTGCCAGCAGCGTGGGACTAGCGGTCCAAGAGACCCAGTACTTC
>NA|few|TRBV2|TRBJ2-2
CASKQGGLAFDTGELFF
TGTGCCAGCAAACAGGGGGGACTAGCCTTTGACACCGGGGAGCTGTTTTTT
>TRBD1|few|TRBV9|TRBJ1-4
CASSDRGSNEKLFF
TGTGCCAGCAGCGACAGGGGGTCTAATGAAAAACTGTTTTTT
>NA|NA|TRBV6-4|TRBJ2-5
CASSAIRVGGETQYF
TGTGCCAGCAGTGCAATTCGGGTTGGGGGGGAGACCCAGTACTTC
>TRBD1|once|TRBV11-2|TRBJ1-2
CASSSTGGVDYGYTF
TGTGCCAGCAGCTCGACAGGGGGAGTTGACTATGGCTACACCTTC
>TRBD2|NA|TRBV7-3|TRBJ2-3
CASSSMTSAGGPTDTQYF
TGTGCCAGCAGCTCTATGACCTCGGCGGGGGGCCCCACAGATACGCAGTATTTT
>NA|NA|TRBV24-1|TRBJ1-5
CATSAGQNQPQHF
TGTGCCACCAGTGCAGGACAGAATCAGCCCCAGCATTTT
>TRBD2|NA|TRBV30|TRBJ2-5
CAWSPSGGALQETQYF
TGTGCCTGGAGCCCTAGCGGGGGGGCCCTCCAAGAGACCCAGTACTTC
>NA|NA|TRBV5-4|TRBJ1-1
CASSLSQYSPTEAFF
TGTGCCAGCAGCTTGAGTCAGTACAGCCCCACTGAAGCTTTCTTT
>TRBD1|NA|TRBV7-9|TRBJ1-1
CASRNRTGLMNTEAFF
TGTGCCAGCAGGAACCGGACAGGGCTTATGAACACTGAAGCTTTCTTT
>NA|NA|TRBV18|TRBJ1-1
CASSPSENTEAFF
TGTGCCAGCTCACCCTCAGAGAACACTGAAGCTTTCTTT
>NA|NA|TRBV19|TRBJ1-1
CASSALYEGTEAFF
TGTGCCAGTAGTGCCTTGTATGAGGGCACTGAAGCTTTCTTT
>NA|few|TRBV14|TRBJ1-1
CASSQVVYKYRVGVPEAFF
TGTGCCAGCAGCCAAGTTGTATACAAATACAGGGTGGGTGTGCCTGAAGCTTTCTTT
>NA|NA|TRBV4-1|TRBJ2-5
CASSQTGWGTSGENQETQYF
TGCGCCAGCAGCCAAACGGGTTGGGGGACCTCGGGGGAGAACCAAGAGACCCAGTACTTC
>TRBD1|NA|TRBV4-2|TRBJ1-6
CASSQDRTPLHF
TGTGCCAGCAGCCAGGACAGGACTCCCCTCCACTTT
>NA|NA|TRBV5-6|TRBJ1-2
CASSRGGRSNYGYTF
TGTGCCAGCAGCAGGGGGGGAAGGAGTAACTATGGCTACACCTTC
>TRBD2|NA|TRBV5-4|TRBJ2-1
CASSRTPGLADNEQFF
TGTGCCAGCAGCCGAACTCCGGGACTAGCGGACAATGAGCAGTTCTTC
>NA|NA|TRBV6-5|TRBJ1-3
CASSYSSQVGNTIYF
TGTGCCAGCAGTTACTCCTCTCAGGTTGGAAACACCATATATTTT
>TRBD1|NA|TRBV5-1|TRBJ2-1
CASSFGTGYNEQFF
TGCGCCAGCAGCTTTGGGACAGGCTACAATGAGCAGTTCTTC
>TRBD1|NA|TRBV11-2|TRBJ2-5
CASSLGQGADLGYF
TGTGCCAGCAGCTTGGGACAGGGGGCCGACCTTGGGTACTTC
>NA|NA|TRBV7-8|TRBJ1-6
CASSENSVIDNSPLHF
TGTGCCAGCAGCGAAAACTCGGTGATAGATAATTCACCCCTCCACTTT
>NA|few|TRBV7-2|TRBJ1-6
CASSPWTANNSPLHF
TGTGCCAGCAGCCCCTGGACAGCCAATAATTCACCCCTCCACTTT
>NA|NA|TRBV27|TRBJ1-4
CASGPTARGLRFNEKLFF
TGTGCCAGCGGACCGACGGCCAGGGGCCTCCGATTTAATGAAAAACTGTTTTTT
>NA|NA|TRBV11-2|TRBJ2-5
CASSSNRPGTQYF
TGTGCCAGCAGCTCTAACCGGCCAGGGACCCAGTACTTC
>NA|NA|TRBV2|TRBJ2-1
CASGGDLNEQFF
TGTGCCAGCGGGGGCGACCTCAATGAGCAGTTCTTC
>TRBD1|NA|TRBV14|TRBJ2-1
CASSQDHQRGQGDEQFF
TGTGCCAGCAGCCAAGATCATCAGCGGGGACAGGGTGATGAGCAGTTCTTC
>NA|NA|TRBV5-1|TRBJ2-5
CASSPGTSYTQYF
TGCGCCAGCAGCCCCGGGACTTCTTATACCCAGTACTTC
>TRBD1|NA|TRBV5-1|TRBJ1-5
CASSLTGLQPQHF
TGCGCCAGCAGCCTGACAGGGTTACAGCCCCAGCATTTT
>NA|NA|TRBV29-1|TRBJ2-3
CSSRAGGGTDTQYF
TGCAGCTCTCGGGCCGGGGGTGGCACAGATACGCAGTATTTT
>NA|once|TRBV11-2|TRBJ1-2
CASSPGGWGGYTF
TGTGCCAGCAGCCCCGGGGGGTGGGGTGGCTACACCTTC
>TRBD1|NA|TRBV9|TRBJ1-3
CASSVEGQGLFGNTIYF
TGTGCCAGCAGCGTAGAAGGACAGGGATTATTTGGAAACACCATATATTTT
>NA|NA|TRBV12-2|TRBJ2-3
CASRPRLAGVTDTQYF
TGTGCAAGTCGCCCCCGACTAGCGGGGGTGACAGATACGCAGTATTTT
>TRBD2|NA|TRBV5-6|TRBJ2-1
CASSSRLASHEQFF
TGTGCCAGCAGCTCTCGACTAGCAAGCCATGAGCAGTTCTTC
>NA|NA|TRBV4-1|TRBJ2-7
CASSQERYYEQYF
TGCGCCAGCAGCCAAGAGCGATACTACGAGCAGTACTTC
>NA|many|TRBV21-1|TRBJ1-4
CASRIRSRTTTNEKLFF
TGTGCCAGCAGAATCCGAAGTCGGACAACAACTAATGAAAAACTGTTTTTT
>NA|NA|TRBV19|TRBJ2-2
CASSIDHGLGELFF
TGTGCCAGTAGTATAGATCATGGACTCGGGGAGCTGTTTTTT
>NA|NA|TRBV12-3/TRBV12-4|TRBJ2-7
CASSPSYEQYF
TGTGCCAGCAGCCCATCCTACGAGCAGTACTTC
>TRBD1|NA|TRBV12-5|TRBJ2-5
CASGPKPPGQGLETQYF
TGTGCTAGTGGCCCGAAGCCTCCGGGACAGGGGCTGGAGACCCAGTACTTC
>TRBD1|NA|TRBV27|TRBJ1-6
CASSLSWVGQGDSPLHF
TGTGCCAGCAGTTTATCGTGGGTTGGTCAGGGGGATTCACCCCTCCACTTT
>TRBD2|NA|TRBV29-1|TRBJ2-1
CSVEVPGGEQFF
TGCAGCGTTGAGGTTCCGGGAGGTGAGCAGTTCTTC
>NA|NA|TRBV18|TRBJ1-3
CASSPPDSYSGNTIYF
TGTGCCAGCTCACCACCCGACAGTTACTCTGGAAACACCATATATTTT
>NA|NA|TRBV10-1|TRBJ1-2
CASNFKQGCYGYTF
TGCGCCAGCAATTTCAAACAGGGTTGCTATGGCTACACCTTC
>NA|NA|TRBV20-1|TRBJ1-3
CSASPGVAGNTIYF
TGCAGTGCTAGTCCCGGGGTCGCTGGAAACACCATATATTTT
>TRBD2|NA|TRBV9|TRBJ2-5
CASSPRVAGLQETQYF
TGTGCCAGCAGCCCCCGGGTAGCGGGTTTACAAGAGACCCAGTACTTC
>NA|NA|TRBV7-9|TRBJ1-4
CASSGNRLLNEKLFF
TGTGCCAGCAGCGGGAACAGGCTTCTTAATGAAAAACTGTTTTTT
>TRBD1|NA|TRBV19|TRBJ1-1
CASTTGALNTEAFF
TGTGCCAGTACAACAGGGGCCCTGAACACTGAAGCTTTCTTT
>TRBD1|few|TRBV30|TRBJ1-6
CAWTNRRGHNSPLHF
TGTGCCTGGACCAACAGGAGGGGGCATAATTCACCCCTCCACTTT
>NA|NA|TRBV7-8|TRBJ1-2
CASSSFLRSFLAFGYTF
TGTGCCAGCAGCTCTTTTTTAAGAAGTTTCCTTGCGTTCGGCTACACCTTC
>TRBD2|NA|TRBV4-2|TRBJ2-7
CASSQDSGGVYEQYF
TGTGCCAGCAGCCAAGATAGCGGGGGGGTGTACGAGCAGTACTTC
>NA|NA|TRBV27|TRBJ2-3
CASSSNADTQYF
TGTGCCAGCAGTTCTAACGCAGATACGCAGTATTTT
>TRBD1|once|TRBV7-9|TRBJ2-1
CASSPEGGPSYNEQFF
TGTGCCAGCAGTCCCGAAGGGGGCCCCTCCTACAATGAGCAGTTCTTC